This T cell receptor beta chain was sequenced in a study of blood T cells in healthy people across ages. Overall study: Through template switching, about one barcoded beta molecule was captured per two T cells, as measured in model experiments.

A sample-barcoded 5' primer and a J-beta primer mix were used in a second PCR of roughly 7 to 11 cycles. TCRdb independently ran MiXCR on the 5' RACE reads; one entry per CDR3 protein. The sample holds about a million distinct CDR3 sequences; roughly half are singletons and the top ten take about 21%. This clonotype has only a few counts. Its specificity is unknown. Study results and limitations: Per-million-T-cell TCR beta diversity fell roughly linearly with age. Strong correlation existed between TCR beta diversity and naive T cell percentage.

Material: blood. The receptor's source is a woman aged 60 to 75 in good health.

The CDR3 region is CASSFYRAAYEQYF. CDR3 DNA: TGTGCCAGCAGTTTCTACAGGGCGGCCTACGAGCAGTACTTC. The chain couples TRBV27 to TRBJ2-4; tentative D call: TRBD1 (6 bases). The J call may be faulty, since TRBJ2-7 better matches the DNA end. CDR1 and CDR2 from the germline V gene are MNHEY and SMNVEV (reference sequence). The CDR3 totals 14 residues.